Below are 28 T cell receptor beta chains sequenced from a single sample in a study of T cell repertoires in cytomegalovirus infection. TCRdb reprocessed the reads with MiXCR, giving one entry per CDR3 protein. The sample has fewer than 900,000 distinct CDR3 sequences; around 29% are singletons. No antigen has been assigned to these receptors. The sample consisted of cultured CD8+ T cells from PBMCs, taken from culture after CMV antigen stimulation. The origin of the receptors is a human donor in good health (CMV status not recorded). Some clones in this sample may be carry-over from other donors' samples.

The chain links TRBV29-1 to TRBJ2-6, with 7 positions matching TRBD2. The CDR3 runs to 16 residues. V lost 4 bases to trimming and J lost 2 bases; unmatched junction nucleotides: 8. Germline V CDR1 and CDR2: SQVTM, ANQGSEA. This CDR3 reads CSVGLADNAGANVLTF. CDR3 in DNA: TGCAGCGTTGGTCTAGCGGATAACGCTGGGGCCAACGTCCTGACTTTC.

This clonotype was detected only a few times. The chain carries TRBV12-3 or TRBV12-4 and TRBJ2-2, with 12 nucleotides matching TRBD2. The CDR3 is 16 amino acids. Germline trimming cut 3 bases from V and 6 bases from J; bases unmatched to any gene: 5. The CDR3 protein is CASSFELAGGPGELFF. As DNA, the CDR3 is TGTGCCAGCAGTTTTGAGCTAGCGGGGGGGCCCGGGGAGCTGTTTTTT.

This clonotype occurred many times. The chain links TRBV7-9 to TRBJ2-1; D call uncertain. The CDR3 is 12 amino acids. V lost 1 base to trimming and J lost 9 bases, with 7 bases between them. The germline V gene encodes CDR1 SEHNR and CDR2 FQNEAQ (reference sequence). DNA for the CDR3: TGTGCCAGCAGCTTAGGAGTGAGTGAGCAGTTCTTC. It codes for CASSLGVSEQFF. Full variable domain (remainder filled in from reference TRBV7-9 and TRBJ2-1): DTGVSQNPRHKITKRGQNVTFRCDPISEHNRLYWYRQTLGQGPEFLTYFQNEAQLEKSRLLSDRFSAERPKGSFSTLEIQRTEQGDSAMYLCASSLGVSEQFFGPGTRLTVL.

In nucleotides, the CDR3 is TGTGCCAGCAGCCCACCGGGACTCGGTGGTGGGCCGCAGTACTTC. It translates to CASSPPGLGGGPQYF. The chain has TRBV7-8 and TRBJ2-7, with D possibly matching TRBD2 (6 bases). Per germline, CDR1 SGHVS and CDR2 FQNEAQ. V lost 5 bases to trimming and J lost 9 bases, with 23 bases between them. The CDR3 sequence is 15 residues long.

This clonotype appeared many times. The rearrangement joins TRBV7-2 to TRBJ2-1, with D perhaps matching TRBD2 (6 bases). CDR1 and CDR2 (germline): SGHTA, FQGNSA. This CDR3 is built from 14 residues. Trimming removed 1 base from V and 5 bases from J, with 9 bases in between. The CDR3 DNA follows: TGTGCCAGCAGCTTAGATAGCGGAAACAATGAGCAGTTCTTC. This translates into CASSLDSGNNEQFF.

The V gene is TRBV6-2 or TRBV6-3, the J gene TRBJ1-5; possible D gene TRBD1, 5 bases. The CDR3 consists of 14 residues. V gave up 2 bases and J gave up 6 bases, with 11 bases separating them. Germline lookup yields CDR1 MNHEY and CDR2 SVGEGT. CDR3 nucleotide sequence: TGTGCCAGCAGTTACGGAGGGGCAATTCAGCCCCAGCATTTT. Protein product: CASSYGGAIQPQHF.

A few counts support this clonotype. J is TRBJ2-1 and V is TRBV11-1, with TRBD2 as a possible D gene (5 bases). This CDR3 is built from 16 residues. The germline V gene encodes CDR1 SGHAT and CDR2 FQDESV (reference sequence). Deletions cut 5 bases from V and 9 bases from J, with 23 bases between. Here the CDR3 reads CASSPRGRGPTGEQFF. For the CDR3, the DNA is TGTGCCAGCAGCCCTAGAGGGCGAGGACCTACCGGTGAGCAGTTCTTC.

There are a few counts of this clonotype. The V call is TRBV11-2, the J call TRBJ2-7; TRBD2 agrees at 7 bases. Germline V gene data show CDR1 as SGHAT and CDR2 as FQNNGV. The CDR3 loop spans 11 amino acids. V gave up 5 bases and J gave up 7 bases; unmatched junction bases: 2. CDR3 nucleotides: TGTGCCAGCAGCCAAGCGGGGGAGCAGTACGTC. It specifies CASSQAGEQYV.

This clonotype has just a few counts. V is TRBV7-6 and J is TRBJ2-3; D call uncertain. V was shortened by 4 bases and J by 2 bases, with 10 bases between the two germline ends. CDR3 length equals 14 residues. The V gene's germline CDR1 is SGHVS and CDR2 FNYEAQ. CDR3 loop: CASSSRSPTDTQYF. Here the CDR3 DNA reads TGTGCCAGCAGCTCTAGGAGTCCCACAGATACGCAGTATTTT.

The V and J genes are TRBV2 and TRBJ2-7; D not resolved. CDR1 is SNHLY, CDR2 FYNNEI, per germline. The CDR3 extends over 14 amino acids. V shed 4 bases and J shed 3 bases, with 13 bases lying between them. The CDR3 loop is CASSAFPLDYEQYV. CDR3 DNA: TGTGCCAGCAGTGCATTTCCCCTGGACTACGAGCAGTACGTC.

This clonotype was observed a few times. V usage is TRBV6-1 and J usage is TRBJ2-3; D possibly uses TRBD1 or TRBD2 (5 bases each). V was shortened by 3 bases and J by 4 bases, with 17 bases between the two germline ends. CDR3 length equals 16 residues. From germline, CDR1 is MNHNS and CDR2 SASEGT. The CDR3 protein is CASSDPAAGWSDTQYF. CDR3 nucleotide sequence: TGTGCCAGCAGTGATCCAGCGGCAGGGTGGTCAGATACGCAGTATTTT.

CDR3 sequence: CASSLGSLAGVRTGELFF. The DNA for the CDR3 is TGTGCCAGCAGCTTAGGAAGTCTAGCGGGGGTTCGCACCGGGGAGCTGTTTTTT. J is TRBJ2-2 and V is TRBV7-8; 10 nucleotides agree with TRBD2. Germline CDR1 and CDR2: SGHVS and FQNEAQ. J gave up 4 bases and V 1 base, and 9 bases lay outside the gene matches. CDR3 size: 18 residues.

The chain couples TRBV27 to TRBJ2-1; D gene unclear. Germline V gives CDR1 MNHEY, CDR2 SMNVEV (reference sequence). The CDR3 has 11 amino acids. The V end was cut by 9 bases, the J end by 5 bases, with 8 bases between. Here the CDR3 DNA reads TGTGCCAGTGGAAGAAACAATGAGCAGTTCTTC. Encoded protein: CASGRNNEQFF.

The V gene is TRBV6-2 or TRBV6-3, the J gene TRBJ2-1; 11 positions match TRBD1. The CDR3 is made up of 22 amino acids. Germline lookup yields CDR1 MNHEY and CDR2 SVGEGT. Trimming at V came to 2 bases and at J to 0 bases, leaving 18 bases not matched to a gene. CDR3 DNA sequence: TGTGCCAGCAGTTACGTTCTTCGGACGGGACAGGGGGACAAAAGCTCCTACAATGAGCAGTTCTTC. Its translation is CASSYVLRTGQGDKSSYNEQFF.

The chain joins TRBV28 to TRBJ2-7, with 8 bases lining up with TRBD2. V shed 6 bases, J shed 0 bases, and the junction held 7 bases outside the gene matches. Germline lookup yields CDR1 MDHEN and CDR2 SYDVKM. CDR3 length: 15 residues. The CDR3 DNA sequence: TGTGCCAGCAGCCAAATCGGGGGGGGCTCCTACGAGCAGTACGTC. Translation gives CASSQIGGGSYEQYV.

This clonotype showed up just a few times. The conserved phenylalanine or tryptophan normally closing the CDR3 is absent here, so this likely arose from a read error. No DNA is shown, since the ends of the CDR3 on it are uncertain; the CDR3 is the one TCRdb lists. This sequence joins TRBV10-3 and TRBJ1-4; the table's D call, TRBD1, has no DNA check behind it. Germline-derived CDR1 and CDR2 are ENHRY and SYGVKD. The CDR3 sequence runs 11 residues, both termini included. The CDR3 region is CAISELGGCTG.

This chain links TRBV18 with TRBJ2-1; 9 bases fit TRBD1. CDR3 length: 15 residues. V lost 3 bases and J lost 8; bases outside the gene matches: 8. Germline CDR1 is KGHSH and CDR2 is LQKENI. CDR3 nucleotide sequence: TGTGCCAGCTCACCCCGGGACAGGGTTTATGATGAGCAGTTCTTC. Its protein product is CASSPRDRVYDEQFF.

The rearrangement uses TRBV6-1 and TRBJ1-2; 8 bases map to TRBD1. Germline V CDR1 and CDR2: MNHNS, SASEGT. This CDR3 is built from 16 residues. Trimming took 6 bases from V and 6 from J; bases not matched to a gene: 15. CDR3 residues: CASSYTPGQAYHGYTF. CDR3 DNA: TGTGCCAGCAGCTACACACCGGGACAGGCTTATCATGGCTACACCTTC.

V usage is TRBV12-3 or TRBV12-4 and J usage is TRBJ2-3, with D possibly matching TRBD1 (5 bases). Trimming took off 6 bases at V and 0 bases at J, with 13 bases between the two ends. There are 15 residues in the CDR3. DNA of the CDR3: TGTGCCAGCAGCCTCGCGGACACCAGCACAGATACGCAGTATTTT. This gives the protein CASSLADTSTDTQYF.

This chain uses TRBV2 with TRBJ1-1; 7 positions agree with TRBD1. Per the germline V gene, CDR1 is SNHLY and CDR2 is FYNNEI. V gave up 6 bases and J gave up 4 bases; unmatched junction bases: 8. The CDR3 consists of 14 residues. In DNA form, the CDR3 reads TGTGCCAGCAGCGCCCCCGACAGGGTCACTGAAGCTTTCTTT. It encodes CASSAPDRVTEAFF.

The V and J genes are TRBV19 and TRBJ1-6; no reliable D call. CDR3 length equals 14 residues. The germline V and J ends were trimmed by 9 bases and 5 bases, with 14 bases remaining between them. Looked up from germline, CDR1 is LNHDA and CDR2 is SQIVND (reference sequence). CDR3 loop: CASRRGSDNSPLHF. CDR3 bases: TGTGCCAGCCGGCGGGGAAGCGATAATTCACCCCTCCACTTT.

This clonotype has more than one count but fewer than ten. V gene TRBV7-8 combines with J gene TRBJ2-3, with TRBD2 identical over 8 bases. Germline-derived CDR1 and CDR2 are SGHVS and FQNEAQ. The CDR3 totals 16 residues. V lost 4 bases and J lost 4; bases outside the gene matches: 10. The CDR3 DNA sequence: TGTGCCAGCAGCTCCCGGACTAGCTCCCGGTCAGATACGCAGTATTTT. Translated: CASSSRTSSRSDTQYF.

A remark on this clonotype: One junction end disagrees with the germline gene, perhaps due to a read error. The rearrangement joins TRBV5-5 to TRBJ1-1; D ambiguous. The V gene's germline CDR1 is SGHKS and CDR2 YYEKEE (reference sequence). This CDR3 is 14 amino acids long. CDR3 sequence reads: CASSLWLGNTEAYF. In nucleotides, the CDR3 is TGTGCCAGCAGCTTGTGGCTGGGGAACACTGAAGCTTACTTC.

The V gene is TRBV29-1, the J gene TRBJ2-1, with no clear D. Germline loops: CDR1 SQVTM, CDR2 ANQGSEA. V was cut by 0 bases and J by 6 bases, with 12 bases left in between. This CDR3 contains 14 residues. In nucleotides, the CDR3 is TGCAGCGTTGAAGATTTGCCCGGCAGCAATGAGCAGTTCTTC. Translation gives CSVEDLPGSNEQFF.

The chain carries TRBV6-2 or TRBV6-3 and TRBJ2-5, with D perhaps assigned TRBD1 or TRBD2 (5 bases each). The CDR3 loop spans 15 amino acids. V was shortened by 5 bases and J by 1 base, with 14 bases between the two germline ends. Germline CDR1 MNHEY, CDR2 SVGEGT. This CDR3 reads CASSVGTGIQETQYF. The CDR3 bases are TGTGCCAGCAGTGTGGGGACCGGCATCCAAGAGACCCAGTACTTC.

A remark on this clonotype: A much more abundant neighbour one base away suggests this may be a read error. The chain has TRBV7-2 and TRBJ2-7, with 10 bases matching TRBD1. The CDR3 is made up of 17 amino acids. The germline V gene has CDR1 SGHTA and CDR2 FQGNSA. The CDR3 spells CASSLASRDRGPYDQYV. DNA of the CDR3: TGTGCCAGCAGCTTGGCCTCCCGGGACAGGGGACCCTACGACCAGTACGTC.

The count of this clonotype is one. The genes are TRBV27 and TRBJ1-1; tentative D call: TRBD1 (5 bases). Germline-derived CDR1 and CDR2 are MNHEY and SMNVEV (reference sequence). V lost 4 bases and J lost 3, with 18 bases in between. This CDR3 has 16 residues. CDR3 in DNA: TGTGCCAGCAGTTCGAACTCCCAGGGAGCGGACACTGAAGCTTTCTTT. Amino acids: CASSSNSQGADTEAFF.

This clonotype was picked up many times. The V gene is TRBV12-3 or TRBV12-4, the J gene TRBJ2-2, with 10 bases identical to TRBD1. CDR3 length: 17 amino acids. Losses at the gene ends were 4 bases for V and 0 bases for J; bases not matched to a gene: 5. CDR3 amino acids: CASSSGDRGSNTGELFF. CDR3 in DNA: TGTGCCAGCAGTTCCGGGGACAGGGGATCGAACACCGGGGAGCTGTTTTTT.